Below, 21 T cell receptor beta chains from the same sample are listed, as sequenced in a study of T cell repertoires in cytomegalovirus infection. TCRdb fed the reads into MiXCR, producing one record per CDR3 protein. The profile shows nearly 650,000 distinct CDR3 sequences, approximately 25% of them singletons. Sequenced material: CD8+ T cells from PBMCs. These receptor sequences come from a human donor in good health (CMV status not recorded). Some clones in this sample may be carry-over from other donors' samples.

The chain links TRBV7-4 to TRBJ2-7; D is possibly TRBD2 (6 bases). This CDR3 comprises 17 residues. Trimming cost V 7 bases and J 1 base, with 23 bases left between them. The germline V gene has CDR1 SGHVT and CDR2 SQSDAQ. The CDR3: CASTSGLGGFVSYEQYF. CDR3 in DNA: TGTGCCAGCACCTCGGGGCTCGGGGGTTTTGTGTCCTACGAGCAGTACTTC.

The chain recombines TRBV6-6 with TRBJ1-1, with D perhaps TRBD1 (6 bases). The CDR3 loop spans 13 amino acids. Between the trimmed V and J ends, which lost 8 bases and 0 bases, there was a span of 10 bases. CDR1 MNHNY and CDR2 SVGAGI come from the germline V gene (reference sequence). The CDR3 sequence: CASPGHLNTEAFF. The CDR3 bases are TGTGCCAGCCCGGGACATTTGAACACTGAAGCTTTCTTT.

J is TRBJ2-1 and V is TRBV24-1; D not resolved. Germline values: CDR1 KGHDR, CDR2 SFDVKD. This CDR3 spans 16 amino acids. Trimming cost V 1 base and J 0 bases, with 9 bases left between them. The CDR3 DNA sequence: TGTGCCACCAGTGATTTATCGAATGGCTCCTACAATGAGCAGTTCTTC. Its translation: CATSDLSNGSYNEQFF.

This clonotype was observed at least ten times. V usage is TRBV7-6 and J usage is TRBJ2-1, with 8 bases fitting TRBD1. Germline-derived CDR1 and CDR2 are SGHVS and FNYEAQ. V was pared by 4 bases and J by 1 base, with 6 bases of the junction left unmatched. The CDR3 is made up of 16 amino acids. The CDR3 sequence is CASSSSGGASYNEQFF. Here the CDR3 DNA reads TGTGCCAGCAGCTCTTCAGGGGGCGCATCCTACAATGAGCAGTTCTTC.

The chain links TRBV10-3 to TRBJ1-3; 7 nucleotides agree with TRBD1. V gave up 5 bases and J gave up 14 bases; unmatched junction bases: 9. Germline V gene lookup returns CDR1 ENHRY and CDR2 SYGVKD. The CDR3 consists of 12 residues. CDR3 sequence (DNA): TGTGCCATCAGTCAATCGGACAGGAGTCTATATTTT. Protein product: CAISQSDRSLYF.

The genes are TRBV5-5 and TRBJ1-5; D possibly corresponds to TRBD1 (6 bases). The CDR3 spans 15 residues. V was pared by 7 bases and J by 3 bases, with 17 bases between. Germline values: CDR1 SGHKS, CDR2 YYEKEE (reference sequence). This CDR3 reads CASSVLGAPNQPQHF. In nucleotides, the CDR3 is TGTGCCAGCTCAGTCCTGGGGGCCCCCAATCAGCCCCAGCATTTT.

The sample holds many counts of this clonotype. The rearrangement uses TRBV7-6 and TRBJ2-3; TRBD2 agrees at 9 bases. Germline V lookup: CDR1 SGHVS, CDR2 FNYEAQ. The V segment lost 2 bases and the J segment 1 base; nucleotides outside the gene matches: 1. The CDR3 extends over 15 amino acids. CDR3: CASSLIAGGTDTQYF. The CDR3 coding sequence is TGTGCCAGCAGCTTAATAGCGGGAGGCACAGATACGCAGTATTTT.

This chain links TRBV20-1 with TRBJ1-4; D may be TRBD1 (5 bases). V was clipped by 5 bases and J by 8 bases, with 12 bases between them. This CDR3 is built from 12 residues. Germline loops: CDR1 DFQATT, CDR2 SNEGSKA (reference sequence). CDR3 sequence (DNA): TGCAGTGCTCTGCAGGGCGAAGAAAAACTGTTTTTT. It codes for CSALQGEEKLFF.

This chain links TRBV4-1 with TRBJ2-1, with a possible D match to TRBD1 (5 bases). V was trimmed by 0 bases and J by 10 bases, leaving 7 bases between them. CDR3 length: 12 amino acids. Looked up from germline, CDR1 is MGHRA and CDR2 is YSYEKL. The chain's CDR3 is CASSQDRTEQFF. The CDR3 coding sequence is TGCGCCAGCAGCCAAGATAGGACAGAGCAGTTCTTC.

On this clonotype: Likely a read error: the CDR3 ends without its conserved phenylalanine or tryptophan. This chain connects TRBV7-3 to TRBJ2-1; 9 bases map to TRBD1. CDR3 length: 19 residues. Germline trimming cut 2 bases from V and 4 bases from J; bases unmatched to any gene: 15. Germline values: CDR1 SGHTA, CDR2 FQGTGA. CDR3: CASSLVGQGIGDGYNEQFS. In DNA form, the CDR3 reads TGTGCCAGCAGCTTAGTGGGACAGGGTATCGGGGATGGTTACAATGAGCAGTTCTCC.

The chain couples TRBV2 to TRBJ1-1; D is unclear. Germline V gene lookup returns CDR1 SNHLY and CDR2 FYNNEI. The CDR3 covers 15 residues. The ends were cut back, 7 bases at V and 6 bases at J, with 21 bases in the middle. DNA of the CDR3: TGTGCCAGCATCCCGGGAGGGTGGGGATCGGCTGAAGCTTTCTTT. Its protein product is CASIPGGWGSAEAFF. Full variable domain (remainder filled in from reference TRBV2 and TRBJ1-1): EPEVTQTPSHQVTQMGQEVILRCVPISNHLYFYWYRQILGQKVEFLVSFYNNEISEKSEIFDDQFSVERPDGSNFTLKIRSTKLEDSAMYFCASIPGGWGSAEAFFGQGTRLTVV.

This clonotype was recorded at least ten times. The CDR3 spells CASSEPSGGADVIPGELFF. CDR3 nucleotide sequence: TGTGCCAGCAGTGAACCTAGCGGGGGGGCAGATGTAATTCCCGGGGAGCTGTTTTTT. The gene calls are TRBV2 and TRBJ2-2, with TRBD2 matching over 12 bases. V dropped 2 bases and J dropped 6; count of bases not matched to a gene: 13. Looked up from germline, CDR1 is SNHLY and CDR2 is FYNNEI. The CDR3 totals 19 residues.

The V and J genes are TRBV12-3 or TRBV12-4 and TRBJ2-3; either TRBD1 or TRBD2 may fit D (6 bases each). Trimming pared 1 base from V and 2 bases from J, leaving 13 bases between. The CDR3 has 16 amino acids. The CDR3 reads CASSLGYREDTDTQYF. As DNA, the CDR3 is TGTGCCAGCAGTTTAGGCTACAGGGAGGACACAGATACGCAGTATTTT.

This sequence joins TRBV6-5 and TRBJ1-5; 12 positions agree with TRBD1. With 2 bases clipped from V and 6 bases from J, the junction kept 8 bases outside the gene matches. In germline, CDR1 is MNHEY, CDR2 SVGAGI. The CDR3 consists of 17 residues. The CDR3 DNA is TGTGCCAGCAGTTACGGCCCCCCGGGACAGGGGGCTCAGCCCCAGCATTTT. Protein: CASSYGPPGQGAQPQHF.

This chain joins TRBV28 and TRBJ2-3; 14 bases map to TRBD2. The ends lost 2 bases at V and 1 base at J; junction bases unmatched: 11. Germline assignment: CDR1 MDHEN and CDR2 SYDVKM. The CDR3 contains 20 residues. CDR3 sequence (DNA): TGTGCCAGCAGTTTAAGTCGACTAGCGGGGGGGCCAAGTGGCACAGATACGCAGTATTTT. This encodes CASSLSRLAGGPSGTDTQYF.

Remarks on this clonotype: One base away lies a much larger clone, so this may be a sequencing read error. The chain couples TRBV6-1 to TRBJ1-5; D gene unclear. The CDR3 sequence is 13 residues long. The V gene lost 5 bases and the J gene lost 0 bases, with 5 bases spanning the gap. CDR1 and CDR2 from the germline V gene are MNHNS and SASEGT. CDR3 sequence (DNA): TGTGCCAGCAGTCGGAATAGCAATCAGCCCCAGCATTTT. Protein product: CASSRNSNQPQHF.

The chain is built from TRBV6-8 and TRBJ2-7, with D perhaps matching TRBD2 (6 bases). V lost 1 base to trimming and J lost 4 bases, with 17 bases between them. The CDR3 loop spans 16 amino acids. Germline lookup yields CDR1 MNHGY and CDR2 SAAAGT. The CDR3 loop is CASSYLVSGSSYEQYF. For the CDR3, the DNA is TGTGCCAGCAGTTACTTGGTTAGCGGTAGCTCGTACGAGCAGTACTTC.

This chain connects TRBV6-5 to TRBJ2-2; 7 bases map to TRBD2. V lost 6 bases, J lost 3 bases, and 10 bases stayed unmatched. Germline V CDR1 and CDR2: MNHEY, SVGAGI. The CDR3 loop spans 16 amino acids. CDR3 in DNA: TGTGCCAGCAGCCTACGGGGGGACGGCTACACCGGGGAGCTGTTTTTT. Residues: CASSLRGDGYTGELFF.

The chain links TRBV20-1 to TRBJ1-5; maybe TRBD1 (5 bases). This CDR3 has 16 amino acids. CDR1 is DFQATT, CDR2 SNEGSKA, per germline (reference sequence). Trimming removed 2 bases from V and 0 bases from J, with 14 bases in between. The CDR3 loop is CSARPAGSYSNQPQHF. The CDR3 DNA is TGCAGTGCTAGACCTGCAGGGAGTTATAGCAATCAGCCCCAGCATTTT.

The chain uses TRBV14 and TRBJ2-1, with 11 bases identical to TRBD2. J was trimmed by 5 bases and V by 1 base; bases with no gene match: 4. Germline V lookup: CDR1 SGHDN, CDR2 FVKESK. CDR3 length: 16 amino acids. In nucleotides, the CDR3 is TGTGCCAGCAGCCAAGTTGGGGGACTAGCGGACAATGAGCAGTTCTTC. Its translation: CASSQVGGLADNEQFF.

This clonotype occurred a few times. J is TRBJ2-1 and V is TRBV24-1; D is perhaps TRBD1 (5 bases). In germline, CDR1 is KGHDR, CDR2 SFDVKD. V lost 3 bases, J lost 0 bases, and 8 bases lay in between. The length of the CDR3 is 15 residues. CDR3 residues: CATSDPGSSYNEQFF. The DNA for the CDR3 is TGTGCCACCAGTGATCCAGGGTCCTCCTACAATGAGCAGTTCTTC.